Detailed here is one T cell receptor beta chain. The record originates from a study of blood T cell repertoires in COVID-19. On the study more broadly: COVID-19 samples from acute and convalescent phases originated in the United States, Italy and Spain.

How the authors handled the data: Reference gene primer amplification in the assay estimated nucleated cell counts. Sequencing used immunoSEQ multiplex PCR; TCRdb keeps in-frame clones, though not all of them. The DNA was the basis for D and trimming; V, J and clone size are from that table. The sample includes about 260,000 clones, over 80% of them seen just once. Material: peripheral blood. The sequence came from a woman between 35 and 50 years old with acute or convalescent COVID-19.

The CDR3 nucleotides read TGTGCCACCAGCAGAGACAGGGTGGGCAATCAGCCCCAGCATTTT. Translation gives CATSRDRVGNQPQHF. V is TRBV15 and J is TRBJ1-5; TRBD1 is a possible D gene (5 bases). Per the germline V gene, CDR1 is LNHNV and CDR2 is YYDKDF (reference sequence). The V gene lost 0 bases and the J gene lost 2 bases, with 8 bases spanning the gap. The CDR3 spans 15 residues. Drawing the rest from reference TRBV15 and TRBJ1-5, the complete variable domain is DAMVIQNPRYQVTQFGKPVTLSCSQTLNHNVMYWYQQKSSQAPKLLFHYYDKDFNNEADTPDNFQSRRPNTSFCFLDIRSPGLGDTAMYLCATSRDRVGNQPQHFGDGTRLSIL.